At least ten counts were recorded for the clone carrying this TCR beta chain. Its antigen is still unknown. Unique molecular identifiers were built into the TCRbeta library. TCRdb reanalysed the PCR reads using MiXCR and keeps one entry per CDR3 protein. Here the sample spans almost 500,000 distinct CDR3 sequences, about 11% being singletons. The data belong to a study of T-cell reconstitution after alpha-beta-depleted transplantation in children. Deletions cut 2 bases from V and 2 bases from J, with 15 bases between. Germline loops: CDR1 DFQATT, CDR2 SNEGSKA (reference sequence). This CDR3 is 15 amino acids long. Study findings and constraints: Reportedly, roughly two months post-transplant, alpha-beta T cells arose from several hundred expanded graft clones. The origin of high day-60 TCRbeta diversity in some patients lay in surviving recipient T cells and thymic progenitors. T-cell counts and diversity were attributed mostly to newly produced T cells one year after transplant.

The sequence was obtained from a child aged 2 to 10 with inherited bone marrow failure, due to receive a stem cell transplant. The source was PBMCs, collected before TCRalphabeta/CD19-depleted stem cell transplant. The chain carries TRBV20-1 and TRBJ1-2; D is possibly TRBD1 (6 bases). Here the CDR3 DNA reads TGCAGTGCTAGATCAGACAGGCGTCCCAACTATGGCTACACCTTC. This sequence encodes CSARSDRRPNYGYTF.